One sample yielded the 28 T cell receptor beta chains listed below, sequenced in a study of blood T cell repertoires in COVID-19. TCRdb's table, derived via immunoSEQ multiplex PCR, lists solely in-frame clones and lacks some. The table lists some 40,000 clones, 69% of them singletons. Specimen: peripheral blood. Receptors were obtained from an elderly man with acute or convalescent COVID-19.

CDR3 sequence reads: CSVEAGDGETQYF. In DNA, the CDR3 is TGCAGCGTTGAAGCAGGGGACGGAGAGACCCAGTACTTC. V gene TRBV29-1 combines with J gene TRBJ2-5; D is perhaps TRBD1 (6 bases). CDR1 and CDR2 (germline): SQVTM, ANQGSEA. The germline V and J ends were trimmed by 1 base and 4 bases, with 10 bases remaining between them. The length of the CDR3 is 13 residues.

This clone has a handful of counts. This rearrangement joins TRBV7-2 to TRBJ1-2, with 9 bases lining up with TRBD1. Germline loops: CDR1 SGHTA, CDR2 FQGNSA. V lost 2 bases and J lost 3; bases outside the gene matches: 10. The CDR3 is made up of 17 amino acids. The CDR3 region is CASSLLTGGNLDYGYTF. The CDR3, as DNA: TGTGCCAGCAGCTTATTGACAGGGGGTAATCTTGACTATGGCTACACCTTC.

This chain joins TRBV7-9 and TRBJ2-1, with TRBD2 matching 11 bases. Germline V lookup: CDR1 SEHNR, CDR2 FQNEAQ (reference sequence). The CDR3 is made up of 15 amino acids. The J segment lost 10 bases and the V segment lost 6 bases, leaving 11 bases of the junction unmatched. DNA for the CDR3: TGTGCCAGCAGTCGCGGACTAGCGGGCCCGTGGGAGCAGTTCTTC. Translation gives CASSRGLAGPWEQFF.

On this clone itself: Different DNA sequences within this sample yield the same CDR3. V usage is TRBV2 and J usage is TRBJ2-2; TRBD2 agrees at 12 bases. The CDR3 has 16 amino acids. Germline CDR1 reads SNHLY; CDR2 reads FYNNEI. J was trimmed by 5 bases and V by 6 bases; bases with no gene match: 7. CDR3 sequence (DNA): TGTGCCAGCAGCGCCGGGACTAGCGGGTTTACCGGGGAGCTGTTTTTT. Translated, it gives CASSAGTSGFTGELFF. The whole variable domain, filled in from reference TRBV2 and TRBJ2-2, reads EPEVTQTPSHQVTQMGQEVILRCVPISNHLYFYWYRQILGQKVEFLVSFYNNEISEKSEIFDDQFSVERPDGSNFTLKIRSTKLEDSAMYFCASSAGTSGFTGELFFGEGSRLTVL.

This chain connects TRBV18 to TRBJ2-7; a weak D match, TRBD2 (5 bases). The CDR3 has 18 residues. Per germline, CDR1 KGHSH and CDR2 LQKENI. Trimming shortened V by 1 base and J by 7 bases, and 26 bases separated the two germline ends. The CDR3 sequence is CASSPLDIGAALGGEQYF. CDR3 DNA: TGTGCCAGCTCACCACTTGATATAGGCGCAGCCTTAGGAGGTGAGCAGTACTTC.

The CDR3 DNA follows: TGTGCCAGCGAGAGAGGGGAAAAACTGTTTTTT. Residues: CASERGEKLFF. The genes are TRBV6-6 and TRBJ1-4; D is uncertain. With 8 bases removed from V and 8 bases from J, the gap between germline ends came to 9 bases. Germline V lookup: CDR1 MNHNY, CDR2 SVGAGI (reference sequence). This CDR3 region has 11 residues.

V and J are TRBV6-6 and TRBJ1-1; D gene unclear. Germline assignment: CDR1 MNHNY and CDR2 SVGAGI (reference sequence). The CDR3 sequence is 14 residues long. Trimming shortened V by 4 bases and J by 0 bases, and 9 bases separated the two germline ends. This CDR3 reads CASSFLVVNTEAFF. In nucleotides, the CDR3 is TGTGCCAGCAGTTTCCTTGTAGTGAACACTGAAGCTTTCTTT.

This clone was counted only a few times. The CDR3 DNA sequence: TGTGCCAGCAGCCGGACAGGGAACTATGGCTACACCTTC. It is translated as CASSRTGNYGYTF. The V gene is TRBV25-1, the J gene TRBJ1-2; TRBD1 matches at 8 bases. The CDR3 extends over 13 amino acids. J gave up 2 bases and V 6 bases, and 2 bases lay outside the gene matches. CDR1 and CDR2 from the germline V gene are MGHDK and SYGVNS.

The chain uses TRBV18 and TRBJ1-1, with unresolved D. V was cut by 5 bases and J by 1 base, with 14 bases left in between. The length of the CDR3 is 15 residues. Germline loops: CDR1 KGHSH, CDR2 LQKENI. CDR3 coding DNA: TGTGCCAGCTCATCCCGTGACGGGAGGAACACTGAAGCTTTCTTT. Its translation: CASSSRDGRNTEAFF.

The chain has TRBV3-1 (or the pseudogene TRBV3-2) and TRBJ2-1, with 10 bases fitting TRBD2. J lost 10 bases, V lost 1 base, and 16 bases had no gene match. The CDR3 consists of 18 residues. Germline V CDR1 and CDR2: LGHDT, YNNKEL (reference sequence). Written as DNA, the CDR3 is TGTGCCAGCAGCCAAGGCCCCGGACTAGCGGCAACAAGGGAGGAGCAGTTCTTC. It translates to CASSQGPGLAATREEQFF.

V is TRBV7-2 and J is TRBJ2-7, with 7 bases fitting TRBD2. The length of the CDR3 is 15 residues. V was clipped by 2 bases and J by 0 bases; unmatched bases: 4. Looked up from germline, CDR1 is SGHTA and CDR2 is FQGNSA. The CDR3 protein is CASSLRGGSSYEQYF. The CDR3 DNA is TGTGCCAGCAGCTTACGCGGCGGGAGCTCCTACGAGCAGTACTTC.

The genes are TRBV9 and TRBJ2-2, with a possible D match to TRBD2 (6 bases). The CDR3 loop spans 16 amino acids. V shed 4 bases and J shed 7 bases, with 20 bases lying between them. Germline CDR1 is SGDLS and CDR2 is YYNGEE. This chain's CDR3 is CASSPQWGAGGGELFF. The CDR3 DNA sequence: TGTGCCAGCAGCCCCCAATGGGGAGCGGGTGGCGGGGAGCTGTTTTTT.

This chain uses TRBV30 with TRBJ2-7; D perhaps matches TRBD1 (5 bases). In germline, CDR1 is GTSNPN, CDR2 SVGIG (reference sequence). Deletions cut 1 base from V and 9 bases from J, with 13 bases between. This CDR3 region has 12 residues. The CDR3 nucleotides are TGTGCCTGGAGTGGCCCCCAGGGCCGGCAGTACTTC. It specifies CAWSGPQGRQYF.

The rearrangement uses TRBV6-2 or TRBV6-3 and TRBJ2-7; TRBD2 is a possible D gene (6 bases). V gave up 7 bases and J gave up 2 bases, with 15 bases separating them. Looked up from germline, CDR1 is MNHEY and CDR2 is SVGEGT. The CDR3 totals 14 residues. The CDR3 loop reads CASTPLAEAYEQYF. The CDR3 nucleotides are TGTGCCAGCACCCCATTAGCGGAGGCCTACGAGCAGTACTTC.

The chain has TRBV7-9 and TRBJ2-1; D possibly corresponds to TRBD2 (5 bases). The CDR3 is 13 residues long. Germline V CDR1 and CDR2: SEHNR, FQNEAQ (reference sequence). Trimming removed 0 bases at V and 8 bases at J, with 8 bases between. The CDR3 DNA is TGTGCCAGCAGCTTAGCCGGGATCCATGAGCAGTTCTTC. Translating gives CASSLAGIHEQFF.

The J gene is TRBJ2-7, the V gene TRBV3-1 (or the pseudogene TRBV3-2), with TRBD2 identical over 13 bases. J lost 6 bases, V lost 3 bases, and 8 bases had no gene match. The CDR3 contains 16 residues. The germline CDR1 and CDR2 sequences are LGHDT and YNNKEL (reference sequence). The CDR3 DNA is TGTGCCAGCAGCCAGGCGGGACTAGCGGGGAAGGGCGAGCAGTACTTC. This codes for CASSQAGLAGKGEQYF.

The rearrangement links TRBV14 to TRBJ2-2; no firm D call. V dropped 0 bases and J dropped 3 bases, with 5 bases sitting between them. The CDR3 contains 14 residues. Looked up from germline, CDR1 is SGHDN and CDR2 is FVKESK. The CDR3: CASSQDRDTGELFF. CDR3 in DNA: TGTGCCAGCAGCCAAGATCGGGACACCGGGGAGCTGTTTTTT.

This sequence joins TRBV6-5 and TRBJ1-4, with D possibly being TRBD1 (5 bases). The CDR3 is 16 residues long. V gave up 2 bases and J gave up 6 bases, with 16 bases separating them. Germline assignment: CDR1 MNHEY and CDR2 SVGAGI. The CDR3 region is CASSYLLGGGDEKLFF. The CDR3 bases are TGTGCCAGCAGTTACCTCCTCGGGGGAGGAGATGAAAAACTGTTTTTT.

The chain uses TRBV4-3 and TRBJ1-3; the D is unclear. The V end was cut by 0 bases, the J end by 0 bases, with 9 bases between. CDR3 length: 16 residues. Germline lookup yields CDR1 LGHNA and CDR2 YSLEER. The CDR3 region has the DNA TGCGCCAGCAGCCAAGATTTGGCAGTCTCTGGAAACACCATATATTTT. Encoded protein: CASSQDLAVSGNTIYF.

Remarks on this clone: The junction differs from germline at one of its ends, possibly a read error. V gene TRBV10-1 combines with J gene TRBJ2-2; TRBD2 agrees at 16 bases. The germline V gene has CDR1 WNHNN and CDR2 SYGVQD (reference sequence). The CDR3 is 19 residues long. CDR3 amino acids: CASSPKGTSGREGHRGAVF. DNA of the CDR3: TGCGCCAGCAGCCCTAAGGGGACTAGCGGGAGGGAAGGACACCGGGGAGCTGTTTTT.

As regards this clone: Other DNA sequences from this sample encode an identical CDR3 as well. The chain joins TRBV2 to TRBJ1-1; the match to TRBD1 covers 7 bases. J lost 0 bases, V lost 9 bases, and 4 bases had no gene match. The CDR3 sequence is 13 residues long. Per germline, CDR1 SNHLY and CDR2 FYNNEI. The CDR3 DNA reads TGTGCCAGTTCGGGACAGATGAACACTGAAGCTTTCTTT. This sequence encodes CASSGQMNTEAFF.

CDR3 coding DNA: TGCGCCAGCATCCGCGGGGGGTCCACAGATACGCAGTATTTT. This gives the protein CASIRGGSTDTQYF. This chain links TRBV5-1 with TRBJ2-3; 8 positions match TRBD2. Trimming removed 6 bases from V and 2 bases from J; junction bases left unmatched: 5. CDR3 length: 14 residues. CDR1 SGHRS and CDR2 YFSETQ come from the germline V gene. Complete variable domain (other parts from reference TRBV5-1 and TRBJ2-3): KAGVTQTPRYLIKTRGQQVTLSCSPISGHRSVSWYQQTPGQGLQFLFEYFSETQRNKGNFPGRFSGRQFSNSRSEMNVSTLELGDSALYLCASIRGGSTDTQYFGPGTRLTVL.

The chain links TRBV19 to TRBJ1-6; D is unresolved. The CDR3 consists of 16 residues. Germline V gene sequence: CDR1 LNHDA, CDR2 SQIVND (reference sequence). V was trimmed by 1 base and J by 9 bases, leaving 16 bases between them. CDR3 DNA: TGTGCCAGTAGTATAGCGGCAGCCCGACGAGGTTCACCCCTCCACTTT. This sequence encodes CASSIAAARRGSPLHF.

In this sample, this clone turned up a few times. V and J are TRBV7-9 and TRBJ2-7; the D is unclear. The CDR3 length is 11 residues. The germline V and J ends were trimmed by 5 bases and 5 bases, with 7 bases remaining between them. The V gene's germline CDR1 is SEHNR and CDR2 FQNEAQ (reference sequence). The chain's CDR3 is CASSLIDEQYF. In DNA form, the CDR3 reads TGTGCCAGCAGCCTAATAGACGAGCAGTACTTC.

This clone has a handful of counts. Written as DNA, the CDR3 is TGTGCCAGTAGTTCTCCCCTCTATGAAGCTTTCTTT. This encodes CASSSPLYEAFF. The V call is TRBV19, the J call TRBJ1-1; no definite D call. The germline CDR1 and CDR2 sequences are LNHDA and SQIVND (reference sequence). CDR3 length equals 12 residues. V was pared by 5 bases and J by 7 bases, with 11 bases between.

The rearrangement joins TRBV5-1 to TRBJ1-4; D perhaps matches TRBD1 (6 bases). There are 14 residues in the CDR3. Trimming removed 4 bases from V and 4 bases from J, with 11 bases in between. From germline, CDR1 is SGHRS and CDR2 YFSETQ. The CDR3 bases are TGCGCCAGCAGCATTGACAGGAGTAATGAAAAACTGTTTTTT. It yields the protein CASSIDRSNEKLFF.

J is TRBJ2-5 and V is TRBV5-1; weak D call: TRBD2 (7 bases). In germline, CDR1 is SGHRS, CDR2 YFSETQ. V was pared by 0 bases and J by 4 bases, with 16 bases between. There are 16 residues in the CDR3. In DNA form, the CDR3 reads TGCGCCAGCAGCTTGGGGGCCGGGGGGCTCGGAGAGACCCAGTACTTC. Protein product: CASSLGAGGLGETQYF.

This sequence joins TRBV29-1 and TRBJ2-1, with 8 nucleotides matching TRBD2. The CDR3 is 14 residues long. J lost 6 bases, V lost 1 base, and 5 bases had no gene match. Germline V gene data show CDR1 as SQVTM and CDR2 as ANQGSEA. CDR3 loop: CSVEGSSGSNEQFF. As DNA, the CDR3 is TGCAGCGTTGAAGGGTCCAGCGGGAGCAATGAGCAGTTCTTC.